The 25 T cell receptor beta chains given below trace back to one sample, sequenced in a study of cytomegalovirus exposure and HLA in healthy donors. The method was immunoSEQ multiplex PCR; TCRdb's version includes in-frame clones alone and lacks a portion of them. In the table there are approximately 210,000 clones, 80% to 90% of which are singletons. Sequenced input: PBMCs. The receptors were gathered from a young woman in good health and CMV-seronegative.

The chain carries TRBV27 and TRBJ2-2, with D possibly TRBD2 on 5 matching bases. CDR1 and CDR2 (germline): MNHEY, SMNVEV (reference sequence). This CDR3 comprises 14 residues. V shed 7 bases and J shed 0 bases, with 9 bases lying between them. CDR3 nucleotide sequence: TGTGCCAGCACTTACGGGGCGAACACCGGGGAGCTGTTTTTT. The encoded protein is CASTYGANTGELFF.

This chain uses TRBV5-5 with TRBJ2-7; TRBD2 might be the D (5 bases). Germline V gives CDR1 SGHKS, CDR2 YYEKEE (reference sequence). Between the trimmed V and J ends, which lost 1 base and 3 bases, there was a span of 14 bases. CDR3 length: 15 amino acids. This CDR3 is CASSLLHGINYEQYF. The CDR3 DNA is TGTGCCAGCAGCTTGCTTCACGGGATCAACTACGAGCAGTACTTC.

CDR3 in DNA: TGTGCCAGCAGCTTCGCCCGGGGGTACTCCTACGAGCAGTACTTC. It translates to CASSFARGYSYEQYF. The chain recombines TRBV11-2 with TRBJ2-7, with D maybe TRBD2 (6 bases). The CDR3 contains 15 residues. Trimming removed 3 bases at V and 0 bases at J, with 12 bases between. Per the germline V gene, CDR1 is SGHAT and CDR2 is FQNNGV.

This sequence joins TRBV27 and TRBJ2-7; 10 nucleotides match TRBD1. CDR1 MNHEY and CDR2 SMNVEV come from the germline V gene (reference sequence). The trim removed 5 bases at V and 6 bases at J, leaving 7 bases unmatched. The CDR3 contains 14 residues. In nucleotides, the CDR3 is TGTGCCAGCAGTCCCTTGGACAGGGGGGCCGAGCAGTACTTC. It codes for CASSPLDRGAEQYF.

The chain employs TRBV6-1 and TRBJ2-3; TRBD2 matches 10 bases. Per the germline V gene, CDR1 is MNHNS and CDR2 is SASEGT. The CDR3 sequence is 15 residues long. The V and J ends lost 5 bases and 3 bases, in that order; junction bases with no gene match: 5. The CDR3 DNA reads TGTGCCAGCAGTCGTGGACTAGCGGTGACAGATACGCAGTATTTT. This translates into CASSRGLAVTDTQYF.

The chain's CDR3 is CASSRQGSYNEQFF. DNA for the CDR3: TGCGCCAGCAGCCGACAGGGAAGTTACAATGAGCAGTTCTTC. This rearrangement joins TRBV4-3 to TRBJ2-1; 7 bases line up with TRBD1. With V trimmed by 4 bases and J by 4 bases, 4 bases remained unmatched. The CDR3 has 14 amino acids. Germline V gives CDR1 LGHNA, CDR2 YSLEER.

The chain combines TRBV5-1 with TRBJ2-5; tentative D call: TRBD2 (5 bases). The CDR3 totals 13 residues. Trimming stripped 0 bases from V and 5 bases from J, with 8 bases between. Germline V CDR1 and CDR2: SGHRS, YFSETQ. CDR3 protein: CASSLGGRETQYF. The CDR3 coding sequence is TGCGCCAGCAGCTTGGGAGGGCGGGAGACCCAGTACTTC. The whole variable domain, filled in from reference TRBV5-1 and TRBJ2-5, reads KAGVTQTPRYLIKTRGQQVTLSCSPISGHRSVSWYQQTPGQGLQFLFEYFSETQRNKGNFPGRFSGRQFSNSRSEMNVSTLELGDSALYLCASSLGGRETQYFGPGTRLLVL.

The V and J genes are TRBV27 and TRBJ1-1, with TRBD1 matching over 9 bases. Germline V gives CDR1 MNHEY, CDR2 SMNVEV (reference sequence). V lost 3 bases and J lost 6; bases outside the gene matches: 5. The length of the CDR3 is 14 residues. The CDR3 loop reads CASSFEGTGSEAFF. In DNA form, the CDR3 reads TGTGCCAGCAGTTTCGAGGGGACAGGGTCTGAAGCTTTCTTT.

This chain joins TRBV28 and TRBJ1-4; 7 bases agree with TRBD1. Germline V gene data show CDR1 as MDHEN and CDR2 as SYDVKM. Trimming removed 6 bases from V and 6 bases from J; junction bases left unmatched: 4. This CDR3 comprises 13 residues. The CDR3 reads CASRGQVYEKLFF. The CDR3 DNA sequence: TGTGCCAGCAGAGGACAGGTTTATGAAAAACTGTTTTTT.

CDR3 nucleotides: TGTGCCAGCAGGTTAACCGGGACAGGGACCTACGAGCAGTACTTC. This sequence encodes CASRLTGTGTYEQYF. The V and J genes are TRBV7-8 and TRBJ2-7; 9 bases match TRBD1. This CDR3 contains 15 residues. The junction had 8 bases not matched to a gene; V was cut back by 6 bases and J by 2 bases. Germline V gene sequence: CDR1 SGHVS, CDR2 FQNEAQ.

This clone showed up just a few times. The V call is TRBV28, the J call TRBJ2-7; D is uncertain. The germline V gene encodes CDR1 MDHEN and CDR2 SYDVKM. There are 12 residues in the CDR3. Trimming took off 8 bases at V and 3 bases at J, with 11 bases between the two ends. CDR3 nucleotides: TGTGCCAGCTCTTACTTATTCTACGAGCAGTACTTC. This gives the protein CASSYLFYEQYF.

The chain links TRBV27 to TRBJ1-6; D is possibly TRBD1 (5 bases). Per the germline V gene, CDR1 is MNHEY and CDR2 is SMNVEV (reference sequence). V was shortened by 8 bases and J by 4 bases, with 15 bases between the two germline ends. The CDR3 has 15 residues. DNA for the CDR3: TGTGCCAGCTCCCAAAGGGGCAGTTATAATTCACCCCTCCACTTT. Its translation is CASSQRGSYNSPLHF.

A single count supports this clone. The V and J genes are TRBV29-1 and TRBJ2-1, with D tentatively TRBD2 (5 bases). Trimming cost V 3 bases and J 10 bases, with 22 bases left between them. The CDR3 covers 15 residues. CDR1 and CDR2 from the germline V gene are SQVTM and ANQGSEA. CDR3 coding DNA: TGCAGCGTTGATCGGGAAGGAGAACCAGCGGAGGAGCAGTTCTTC. This gives the protein CSVDREGEPAEEQFF.

The chain joins TRBV6-1 to TRBJ2-3; 8 bases fit TRBD2. V was pared by 6 bases and J by 2 bases, with 10 bases of the junction left unmatched. The CDR3 is 16 amino acids. CDR1 MNHNS and CDR2 SASEGT come from the germline V gene. CDR3: CASRETGAGVTDTQYF. CDR3 DNA sequence: TGTGCCAGCAGGGAAACGGGAGCGGGAGTCACAGATACGCAGTATTTT.

This clone has a handful of counts. The sample carries other DNA sequences with the same CDR3. This sequence joins TRBV6-4 and TRBJ2-3, with TRBD2 matching over 8 bases. V lost 3 bases and J lost 0; bases outside the gene matches: 2. This CDR3 region has 15 residues. Germline values: CDR1 MRHNA, CDR2 SNTAGT. This CDR3 is CASSEASGSTDTQYF. CDR3 in DNA: TGTGCCAGCAGTGAAGCTAGCGGGAGCACAGATACGCAGTATTTT.

The chain couples TRBV11-2 to TRBJ2-4; D gene uncertain. Trimming left V 2 bases short and J 1 base short, with 6 bases between. This CDR3 is built from 14 residues. Per germline, CDR1 SGHAT and CDR2 FQNNGV. The CDR3 nucleotides are TGTGCCAGCAGCTTAAACTTGGCCAAAAACATTCAGTACTTC. As protein: CASSLNLAKNIQYF.

This chain links TRBV19 with TRBJ2-3; no definite D call. The CDR3 has 15 residues. Trimming stripped 5 bases from V and 0 bases from J, with 12 bases between. Germline V gene lookup returns CDR1 LNHDA and CDR2 SQIVND (reference sequence). The CDR3 is CASSGPRPSTDTQYF. Written as DNA, the CDR3 is TGTGCCAGTAGTGGGCCACGTCCTAGCACAGATACGCAGTATTTT. Based on the CDR3 plus reference TRBV19 and TRBJ2-3, the full variable domain is DGGITQSPKYLFRKEGQNVTLSCEQNLNHDAMYWYRQDPGQGLRLIYYSQIVNDFQKGDIAEGYSVSREKKESFPLTVTSAQKNPTAFYLCASSGPRPSTDTQYFGPGTRLTVL.

The genes are TRBV25-1 and TRBJ2-1; 7 positions match TRBD1. Germline values: CDR1 MGHDK, CDR2 SYGVNS. The CDR3 sequence is 16 residues long. J was trimmed by 0 bases and V by 8 bases; bases with no gene match: 10. CDR3 protein: CASADLDRSSYNEQFF. The DNA for the CDR3 is TGTGCCAGCGCTGATCTGGACAGGAGCTCCTACAATGAGCAGTTCTTC.

The chain couples TRBV27 to TRBJ2-1; 13 nucleotides align to TRBD2. Germline V gene data show CDR1 as MNHEY and CDR2 as SMNVEV (reference sequence). The CDR3 consists of 20 residues. V was pared by 6 bases and J by 1 base, with 15 bases of the junction left unmatched. The CDR3 spells CASRGDLGLAGQTSYNEQFF. The CDR3 bases are TGTGCCAGCAGGGGCGACCTGGGACTAGCGGGACAGACTTCCTACAATGAGCAGTTCTTC.

The chain carries TRBV6-5 and TRBJ2-2; 9 bases align to TRBD2. This CDR3 has 15 amino acids. The junction had 8 bases not matched to a gene; V was cut back by 7 bases and J by 5 bases. The germline gives CDR1 MNHEY, CDR2 SVGAGI. This CDR3 is CASTRGRAGTGELFF. For the CDR3, the DNA is TGTGCCAGCACCCGCGGGAGGGCGGGAACCGGGGAGCTGTTTTTT.

The chain is built from TRBV27 and TRBJ2-3; the match to TRBD2 covers 10 bases. CDR3 length: 17 residues. Trimming removed 5 bases from V and 2 bases from J; junction bases left unmatched: 10. Per the germline V gene, CDR1 is MNHEY and CDR2 is SMNVEV (reference sequence). The CDR3 sequence is CASSGAGGPTATDTQYF. CDR3 bases: TGTGCCAGCAGTGGAGCGGGAGGGCCCACGGCCACAGATACGCAGTATTTT.

The V and J genes are TRBV30 and TRBJ1-2; D is possibly TRBD1 (6 bases). The V and J ends lost 5 bases and 3 bases respectively, with 16 bases between them. Germline values: CDR1 GTSNPN, CDR2 SVGIG (reference sequence). The CDR3 spans 14 residues. As DNA, the CDR3 is TGTGCCTGGGAAGGACAGTCGACCCACTATGGCTACACCTTC. It translates to CAWEGQSTHYGYTF. The variable domain in full, with the rest retrieved from reference TRBV30 and TRBJ1-2, is SQTIHQWPATLVQPVGSPLSLECTVEGTSNPNLYWYRQAAGRGLQLLFYSVGIGQISSEVPQNLSASRPQDRQFILSSKKLLLSDSGFYLCAWEGQSTHYGYTFGSGTRLTVV.

Of note for this clone: The junction and the germline gene differ at one end; a read error may be behind it. The chain carries TRBV29-1 and TRBJ1-2; 7 nucleotides line up with TRBD1. CDR1 and CDR2 (germline): SQVTM, ANQGSEA. The CDR3 has 13 amino acids. In DNA, the CDR3 is TGCAGCGTTAAAGACAGGGATGTCTATGGCTACACCTTC. Translation: CSVKDRDVYGYTF. Filled out from reference TRBV29-1 and TRBJ1-2, the complete variable domain reads SAVISQKPSRDICQRGTSLTIQCQVDSQVTMMFWYRQQPGQSLTLIATANQGSEATYESGFVIDKFPISRPNLTFSTLTVSNMSPEDSSIYLCSVKDRDVYGYTFGSGTRLTVV.

The CDR3 coding sequence is TGTGCCAGCATTCCTATCCGGGAGCATCATCCTTATGGCTACACCTTC. It specifies CASIPIREHHPYGYTF. The V gene is TRBV9, the J gene TRBJ1-2; no clear D gene. CDR3 length: 16 amino acids. V lost 6 bases and J 5 bases, leaving 23 bases between the germline ends. CDR1 SGDLS and CDR2 YYNGEE come from the germline V gene.

The chain links TRBV30 to TRBJ1-1; a weak D match, TRBD1 (6 bases). With 3 bases removed from V and 2 bases from J, the gap between germline ends came to 13 bases. Germline V gene sequence: CDR1 GTSNPN, CDR2 SVGIG (reference sequence). The CDR3 spans 14 residues. The CDR3 DNA follows: TGTGCCTGGAGAGCCCAGGGGTTTAACACTGAAGCTTTCTTT. This gives the protein CAWRAQGFNTEAFF.